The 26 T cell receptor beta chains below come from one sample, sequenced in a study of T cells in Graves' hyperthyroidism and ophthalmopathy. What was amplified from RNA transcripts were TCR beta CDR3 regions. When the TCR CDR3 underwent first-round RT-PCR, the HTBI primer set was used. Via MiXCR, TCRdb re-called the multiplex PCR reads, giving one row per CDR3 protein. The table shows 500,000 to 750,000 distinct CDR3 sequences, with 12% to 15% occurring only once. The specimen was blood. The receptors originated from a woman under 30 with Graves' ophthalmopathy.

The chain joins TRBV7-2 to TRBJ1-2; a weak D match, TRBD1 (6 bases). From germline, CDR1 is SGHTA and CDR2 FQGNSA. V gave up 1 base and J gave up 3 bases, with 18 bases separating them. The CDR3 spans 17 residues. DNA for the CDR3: TGTGCCAGCAGCTTAGTCCCCCGATGGGGGGCGGACTATGGCTACACCTTC. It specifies CASSLVPRWGADYGYTF.

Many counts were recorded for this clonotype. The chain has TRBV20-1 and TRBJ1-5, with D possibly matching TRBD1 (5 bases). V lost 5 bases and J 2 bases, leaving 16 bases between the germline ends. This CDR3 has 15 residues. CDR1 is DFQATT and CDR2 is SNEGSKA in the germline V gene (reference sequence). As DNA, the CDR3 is TGCAGTGCTTCGGTTGTAGGGGCTCGCAATCAGCCCCAGCATTTT. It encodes CSASVVGARNQPQHF.

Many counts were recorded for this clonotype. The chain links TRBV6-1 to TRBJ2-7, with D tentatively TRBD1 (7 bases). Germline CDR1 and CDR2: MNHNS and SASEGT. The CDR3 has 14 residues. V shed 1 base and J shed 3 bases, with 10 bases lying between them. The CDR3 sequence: CASSEDRGGYEQYF. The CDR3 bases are TGTGCCAGCAGTGAAGACAGGGGAGGCTACGAGCAGTACTTC.

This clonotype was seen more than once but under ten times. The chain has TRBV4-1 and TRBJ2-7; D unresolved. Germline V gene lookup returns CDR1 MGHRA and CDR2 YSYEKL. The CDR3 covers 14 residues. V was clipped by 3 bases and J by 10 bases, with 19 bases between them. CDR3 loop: CASSQATGYYGQYF. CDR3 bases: TGCGCCAGCAGCCAGGCCACGGGCTACTACGGACAGTACTTC.

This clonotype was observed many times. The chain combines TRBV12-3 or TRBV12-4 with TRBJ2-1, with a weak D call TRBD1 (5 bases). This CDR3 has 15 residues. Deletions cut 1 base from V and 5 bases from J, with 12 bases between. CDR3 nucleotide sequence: TGTGCCAGCAGTTTAGGGCAGGGTTCGGACAATGAGCAGTTCTTC. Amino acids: CASSLGQGSDNEQFF.

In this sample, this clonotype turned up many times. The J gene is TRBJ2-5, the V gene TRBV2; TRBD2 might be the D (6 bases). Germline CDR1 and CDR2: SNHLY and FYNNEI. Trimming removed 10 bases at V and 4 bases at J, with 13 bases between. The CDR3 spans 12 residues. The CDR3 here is CATQTSGETQYF. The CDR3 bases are TGTGCCACCCAGACTAGTGGAGAGACCCAGTACTTC. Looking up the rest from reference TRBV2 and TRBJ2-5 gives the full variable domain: EPEVTQTPSHQVTQMGQEVILRCVPISNHLYFYWYRQILGQKVEFLVSFYNNEISEKSEIFDDQFSVERPDGSNFTLKIRSTKLEDSAMYFCATQTSGETQYFGPGTRLLVL.

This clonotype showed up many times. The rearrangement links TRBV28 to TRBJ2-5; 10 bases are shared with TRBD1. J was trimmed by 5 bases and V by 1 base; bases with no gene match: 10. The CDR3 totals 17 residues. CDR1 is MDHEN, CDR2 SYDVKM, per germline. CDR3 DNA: TGTGCCAGCAGTTTATCCTTCGGGGACAGGGGTCGTGAGACCCAGTACTTC. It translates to CASSLSFGDRGRETQYF. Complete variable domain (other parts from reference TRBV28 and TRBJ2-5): DVKVTQSSRYLVKRTGEKVFLECVQDMDHENMFWYRQDPGLGLRLIYFSYDVKMKEKGDIPEGYSVSREKKERFSLILESASTNQTSMYLCASSLSFGDRGRETQYFGPGTRLLVL.

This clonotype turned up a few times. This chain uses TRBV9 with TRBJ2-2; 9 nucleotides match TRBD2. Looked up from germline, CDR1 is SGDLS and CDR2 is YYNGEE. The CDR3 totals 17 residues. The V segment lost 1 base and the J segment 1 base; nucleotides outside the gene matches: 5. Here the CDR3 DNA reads TGTGCCAGCAGCGTAAGGCCTAGCGGGATGAACACCGGGGAGCTGTTTTTT. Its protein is CASSVRPSGMNTGELFF.

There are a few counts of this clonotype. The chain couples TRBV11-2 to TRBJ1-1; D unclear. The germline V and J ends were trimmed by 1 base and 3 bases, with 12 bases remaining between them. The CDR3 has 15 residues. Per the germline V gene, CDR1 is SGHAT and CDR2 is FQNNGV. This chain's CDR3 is CASSLGRAVYTEAFF. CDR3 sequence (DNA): TGTGCCAGCAGCTTAGGTAGGGCGGTTTACACTGAAGCTTTCTTT.

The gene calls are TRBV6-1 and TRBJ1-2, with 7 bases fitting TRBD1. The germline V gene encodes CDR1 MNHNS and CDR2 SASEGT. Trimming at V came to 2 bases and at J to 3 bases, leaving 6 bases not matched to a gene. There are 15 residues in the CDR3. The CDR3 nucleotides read TGTGCCAGCAGTGAATCTCAGGGGGGCTACTATGGCTACACCTTC. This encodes CASSESQGGYYGYTF.

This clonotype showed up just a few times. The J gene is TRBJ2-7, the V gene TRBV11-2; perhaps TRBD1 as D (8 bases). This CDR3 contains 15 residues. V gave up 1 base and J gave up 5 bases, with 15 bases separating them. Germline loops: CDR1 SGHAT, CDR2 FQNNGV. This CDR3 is CASSLVRGTGHEQYF. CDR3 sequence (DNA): TGTGCCAGCAGCTTAGTGCGGGGGACAGGCCACGAGCAGTACTTC.

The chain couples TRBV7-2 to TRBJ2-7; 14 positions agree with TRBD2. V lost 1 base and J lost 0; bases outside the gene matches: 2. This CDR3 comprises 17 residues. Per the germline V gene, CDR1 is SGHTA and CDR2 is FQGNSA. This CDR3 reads CASSLEGLAGDSYEQYF. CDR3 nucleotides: TGTGCCAGCAGCTTAGAGGGACTAGCGGGGGACTCCTACGAGCAGTACTTC.

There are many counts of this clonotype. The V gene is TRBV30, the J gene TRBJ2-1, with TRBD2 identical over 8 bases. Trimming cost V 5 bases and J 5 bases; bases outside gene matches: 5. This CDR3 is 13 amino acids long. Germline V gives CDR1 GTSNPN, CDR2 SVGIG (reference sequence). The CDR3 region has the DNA TGTGCCTGGGGGACTAGGTCAGACAATGAGCAGTTCTTC. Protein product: CAWGTRSDNEQFF.

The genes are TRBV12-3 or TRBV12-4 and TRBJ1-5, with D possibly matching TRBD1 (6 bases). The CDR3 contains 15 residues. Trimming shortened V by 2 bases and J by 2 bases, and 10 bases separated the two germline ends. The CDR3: CASSLRSGGNQPQHF. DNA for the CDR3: TGTGCCAGCAGTTTAAGGTCAGGGGGCAATCAGCCCCAGCATTTT.

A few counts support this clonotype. The CDR3 spells CAISGGRGGTQYF. The CDR3 DNA sequence: TGTGCCATCAGTGGTGGGAGAGGGGGTACGCAGTATTTT. The rearrangement joins TRBV10-3 to TRBJ2-3, with D perhaps matching TRBD1 (6 bases). The CDR3 has 13 amino acids. The germline V and J ends were trimmed by 4 bases and 8 bases, with 13 bases remaining between them. Germline V lookup: CDR1 ENHRY, CDR2 SYGVKD.

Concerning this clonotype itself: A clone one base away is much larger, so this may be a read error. The CDR3: CASTAYGRSEEQYF. The CDR3 coding sequence is TGTGCCAGCACCGCGTACGGGAGGTCGGAGGAGCAGTACTTC. The chain links TRBV7-2 to TRBJ2-7; the match to TRBD2 covers 7 bases. Germline CDR1 is SGHTA and CDR2 is FQGNSA. This CDR3 contains 14 residues. The trim removed 7 bases at V and 7 bases at J, leaving 13 bases unmatched.

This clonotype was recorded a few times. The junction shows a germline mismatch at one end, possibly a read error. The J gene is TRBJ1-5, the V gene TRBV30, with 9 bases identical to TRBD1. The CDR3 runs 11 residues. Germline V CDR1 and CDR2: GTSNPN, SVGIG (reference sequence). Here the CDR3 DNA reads TGCCGAAGACAGGGGGATGAGCCCCAGCATTTT. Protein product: CRRQGDEPQHF.

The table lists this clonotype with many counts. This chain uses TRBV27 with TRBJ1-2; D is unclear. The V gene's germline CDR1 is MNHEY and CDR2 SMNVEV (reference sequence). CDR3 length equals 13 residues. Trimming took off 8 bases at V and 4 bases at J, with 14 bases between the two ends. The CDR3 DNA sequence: TGTGCCAGCGGATCACGGTCGGTCTATGGCTACACCTTC. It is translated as CASGSRSVYGYTF.

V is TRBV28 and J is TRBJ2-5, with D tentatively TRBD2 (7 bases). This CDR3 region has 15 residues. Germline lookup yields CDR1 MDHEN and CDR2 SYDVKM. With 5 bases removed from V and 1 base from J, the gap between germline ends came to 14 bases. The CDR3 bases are TGTGCCAGCAGTAGGGGGGGAGGGAGCCAAGAGACCCAGTACTTC. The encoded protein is CASSRGGGSQETQYF.

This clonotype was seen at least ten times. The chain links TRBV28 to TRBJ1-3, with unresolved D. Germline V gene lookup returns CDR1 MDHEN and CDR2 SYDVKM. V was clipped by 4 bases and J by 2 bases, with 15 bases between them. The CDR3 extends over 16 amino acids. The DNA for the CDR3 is TGTGCCAGCAGTTCTGGACCCGCAGGCCCTGGAAACACCATATATTTT. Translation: CASSSGPAGPGNTIYF.

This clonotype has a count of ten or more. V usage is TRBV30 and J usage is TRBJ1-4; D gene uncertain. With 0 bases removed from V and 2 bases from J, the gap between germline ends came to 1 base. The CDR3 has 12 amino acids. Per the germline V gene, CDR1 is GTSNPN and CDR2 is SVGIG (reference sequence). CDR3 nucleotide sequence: TGTGCCTGGAGTGTTACTAATGAAAAACTGTTTTTT. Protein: CAWSVTNEKLFF.

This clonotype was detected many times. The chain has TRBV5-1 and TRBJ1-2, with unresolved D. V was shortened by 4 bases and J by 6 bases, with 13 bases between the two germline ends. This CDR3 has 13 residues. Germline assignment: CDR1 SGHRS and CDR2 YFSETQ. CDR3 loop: CASSQPEANGYTF. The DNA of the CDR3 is TGCGCCAGCAGCCAGCCGGAGGCCAATGGCTACACCTTC.

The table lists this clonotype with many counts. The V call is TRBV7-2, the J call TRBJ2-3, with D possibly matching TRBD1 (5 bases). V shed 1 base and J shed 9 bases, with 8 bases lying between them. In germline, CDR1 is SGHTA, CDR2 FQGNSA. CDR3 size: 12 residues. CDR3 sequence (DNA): TGTGCCAGCAGCTTAGTGGGGCGCACGCAGTATTTT. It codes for CASSLVGRTQYF.

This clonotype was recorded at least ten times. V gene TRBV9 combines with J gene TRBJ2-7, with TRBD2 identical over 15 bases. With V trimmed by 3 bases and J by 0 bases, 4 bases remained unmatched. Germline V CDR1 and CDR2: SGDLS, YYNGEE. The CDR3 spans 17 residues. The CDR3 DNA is TGTGCCAGCAGCGCCGGGACTAGCGGGGGGAGCTCCTACGAGCAGTACTTC. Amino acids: CASSAGTSGGSSYEQYF. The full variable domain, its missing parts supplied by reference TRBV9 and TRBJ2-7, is DSGVTQTPKHLITATGQRVTLRCSPRSGDLSVYWYQQSLDQGLQFLIQYYNGEERAKGNILERFSAQQFPDLHSELNLSSLELGDSALYFCASSAGTSGGSSYEQYFGPGTRLTVT.

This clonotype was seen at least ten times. The CDR3 loop is CASSLGFGSGYEQYF. The CDR3, as DNA: TGTGCCAGCAGCTTAGGGTTCGGTAGCGGCTACGAGCAGTACTTC. This chain uses TRBV7-8 with TRBJ2-7; TRBD2 is a possible D gene (6 bases). The V end lost 1 base, the J end lost 3 bases, and 13 bases lay between the germline ends. CDR1 is SGHVS, CDR2 FQNEAQ, per germline. CDR3 length: 15 amino acids.

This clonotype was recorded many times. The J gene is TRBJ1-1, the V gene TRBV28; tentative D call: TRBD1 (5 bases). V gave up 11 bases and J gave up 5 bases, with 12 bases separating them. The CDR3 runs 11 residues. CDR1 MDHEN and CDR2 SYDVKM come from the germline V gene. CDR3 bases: TGTGCCTCCGCGCGGGGGACTGAAGCTTTCTTT. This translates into CASARGTEAFF. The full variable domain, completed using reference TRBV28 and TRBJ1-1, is DVKVTQSSRYLVKRTGEKVFLECVQDMDHENMFWYRQDPGLGLRLIYFSYDVKMKEKGDIPEGYSVSREKKERFSLILESASTNQTSMYLCASARGTEAFFGQGTRLTVV.